This T cell receptor beta chain was profiled in a study of cytomegalovirus exposure and HLA in healthy donors. CDR3 length equals 14 residues. CDR1 is SGHRS and CDR2 is YFSETQ in the germline V gene. Between the trimmed V and J ends, which lost 7 bases and 3 bases, there was a span of 17 bases. Remarks on this clone: Its antigen is still unknown.

Primers: 60 Vbeta forward and 13 Jbeta reverse. Assay: immunoSEQ multiplex PCR; the TCRdb copy retains only in-frame clones and omits some. Here the sample spans about 180,000 clones, about 77% being singletons. Study findings and constraints: TRBV6-2, TRBV6-3 and some other V segments were excluded as indistinguishable.

Sequenced material: PBMCs. This receptor was identified in a woman aged 25-40 years in good health and CMV-seropositive. The chain recombines TRBV5-1 with TRBJ2-7; D may be TRBD1 (6 bases). DNA of the CDR3: TGCGCCAGCGCCCCCGGGGACAAGATCTACGAGCAGTACTTC. Translation gives CASAPGDKIYEQYF.